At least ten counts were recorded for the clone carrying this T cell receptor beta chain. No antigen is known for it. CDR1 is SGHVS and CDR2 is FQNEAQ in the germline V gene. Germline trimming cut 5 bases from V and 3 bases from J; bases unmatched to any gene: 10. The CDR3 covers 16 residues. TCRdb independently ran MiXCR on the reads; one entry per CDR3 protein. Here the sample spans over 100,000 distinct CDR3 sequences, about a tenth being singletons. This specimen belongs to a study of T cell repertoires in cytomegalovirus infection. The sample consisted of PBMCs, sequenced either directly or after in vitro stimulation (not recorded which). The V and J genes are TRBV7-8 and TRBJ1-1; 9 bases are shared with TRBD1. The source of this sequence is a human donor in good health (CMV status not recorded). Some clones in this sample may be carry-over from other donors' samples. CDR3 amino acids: CASSLRQGVVDTEAFF. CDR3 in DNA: TGTGCCAGCAGCCTCCGACAGGGGGTAGTGGACACTGAAGCTTTCTTT.